A selection of T cell receptor beta chains follows, all from one sample in a study of cytomegalovirus exposure and HLA in healthy donors. Produced via immunoSEQ multiplex PCR; TCRdb's table is partial and in-frame only. Its clone listing holds over 65,000 clones. Sequences were obtained from PBMCs. These receptors originate from a woman between 25 and 40 years old in good health and CMV-seronegative. Both conserved end residues are part of each CDR3. D genes are given only for firm matches.

J gene	V gene	D gene	CDR3 DNA	CDR3 protein
TRBJ2-7	TRBV7-2	NA	TGTGCCAGCAGCTTAGAACGAACACAGGGTTACGAGCAGTACTTC	CASSLERTQGYEQYF
TRBJ2-1	TRBV6-5	NA	TGTGCCAGCAGTTACTTAAGAGACTACAATGAGCAGTTCTTC	CASSYLRDYNEQFF
TRBJ2-3	TRBV30	NA	TGTGCCTGGAGCGACGGGGGTTTCAGCACAGATACGCAGTATTTT	CAWSDGGFSTDTQYF
TRBJ1-2	TRBV6-5	TRBD1	TGTGCCAGCAGTGCGCAGGGGGTCTATGGCTACACCTTC	CASSAQGVYGYTF
TRBJ1-1	TRBV25-1	NA	TGTGCCAGCAGTGAGGTCGGGACTGAAGCTTTCTTT	CASSEVGTEAFF
TRBJ2-7	TRBV5-4	TRBD2	TGTGCCAGCAGCTTGGACGGGAGGGCCGGTTCCGAGCAGTACTTC	CASSLDGRAGSEQYF
TRBJ2-5	TRBV7-9	TRBD2	TGTGCCAGCAGCCCTAGCGGAGAGACCCAGTACTTC	CASSPSGETQYF
TRBJ2-2	TRBV18	TRBD1	TGTGCCAGCTCGTCTCCCAGGGGGCCGGACACCGGGGAGCTGTTTTTT	CASSSPRGPDTGELFF
TRBJ1-1	TRBV19	NA	TGTGCCAGTAGTCTTACAGCTCTAACTGAAGATTTCTTT	CASSLTALTEDFF
TRBJ2-1	TRBV18	NA	TGTGCCAGCTCACCGTTAAGCGATGAGCAGTTCTTC	CASSPLSDEQFF
TRBJ2-3	TRBV7-2	TRBD2	TGTGCCAGCAGCTTAGGCCGACTAGCGGCCACAGATACGCAGTATTTT	CASSLGRLAATDTQYF
TRBJ2-1	TRBV19	NA	TGTGCCAGTAGATATGACAGGAGCTCCTACAATGAGCAGTTCTTC	CASRYDRSSYNEQFF
TRBJ1-1	TRBV14	TRBD1	TGTGCCAGCAGCCAAGCTCCCTCCCCTGGACAGGGGGCAGGGGACACTGAAGCTTTCTTT	CASSQAPSPGQGAGDTEAFF
TRBJ2-2	TRBV5-1	TRBD1	TGCGCCAGCAGCTTGGCCCGCGGCCCGGGACAGCCTAACACCGGGGAGCTGTTTTTT	CASSLARGPGQPNTGELFF
TRBJ2-7	TRBV18	NA	TGTGCCAGCTCACCGGACAGCCTATCCTACGAGCAGTACTTC	CASSPDSLSYEQYF
TRBJ1-1	TRBV5-1	NA	TGCGCCAGCAGCTTAACAGGGAATCAATTTAACACTGAAGCTTTCTTT	CASSLTGNQFNTEAFF
TRBJ1-2	TRBV6-5	TRBD1	TGTGCCAGCAGTTACTTGGGACAGGGTCGCTACACCTTC	CASSYLGQGRYTF
TRBJ1-1	TRBV6-5	TRBD1	TGTGCCAGCAGTTCCCCAGGGGGCGCTTCTGAAGCTTTCTTT	CASSSPGGASEAFF
TRBJ2-7	TRBV6-1	TRBD1	TGTGCCAGCAGTGCCCGACAGGGAAGGTACGAGCAGTACTTC	CASSARQGRYEQYF
TRBJ1-2	TRBV18	NA	TGTGCCAGCTCACCAGAGGCTGCCTATGGCTACACCTTC	CASSPEAAYGYTF
TRBJ1-1	TRBV6-5	NA	TGTGCCAGCAGTTACCCAGGGCAAGAAGCTTTCTTT	CASSYPGQEAFF
TRBJ1-2	TRBV5-6	NA	TGTGCCAGCAGCCTTGTGGGTGCAGGGCCCAACTATGGCTACACCTTC	CASSLVGAGPNYGYTF
TRBJ1-5	TRBV6-1	TRBD1	TGTGCCAGCAGTGAGGGGACAGGGTATCAGCCCCAGCATTTT	CASSEGTGYQPQHF
TRBJ1-1	TRBV6-6	NA	TGTGCCAGCAGTTACCGAGGAGGGTGGGTTGATGAAGCTTTCTTT	CASSYRGGWVDEAFF
TRBJ2-1	TRBV6-1	TRBD1	TGTGCCAGCGGACAGGGCAGATACAATGAGCAGTTCTTC	CASGQGRYNEQFF
TRBJ1-2	TRBV4-1	NA	TGCGCCAGCAGCCAAGATGAAACAGGGTTAGGCTACACCTTC	CASSQDETGLGYTF